These 27 T cell receptor beta chains were sequenced from one sample in a study of T cell responses to AZD1222 COVID-19 vaccine. Assay: immunoSEQ multiplex PCR; the TCRdb copy retains only in-frame clones and omits some. Here the sample spans about 59,000 clones, roughly 89% being singletons. Sequencing used peripheral blood, obtained 28 days after the second AZD1222 dose. The receptors were sampled from an adult who received the AZD1222 COVID-19 vaccine.

V and J are TRBV18 and TRBJ2-5; perhaps TRBD2 as D (7 bases). Trimming took 3 bases from V and 3 from J, leaving 11 bases between them. The germline V gene has CDR1 KGHSH and CDR2 LQKENI. The CDR3 covers 14 residues. CDR3 amino acids: CASSPAGAEETQYF. In nucleotides, the CDR3 is TGTGCCAGCTCACCGGCGGGGGCCGAAGAGACCCAGTACTTC.

The V call is TRBV6-2 or TRBV6-3, the J call TRBJ1-5; D is unresolved. Germline loops: CDR1 MNHEY, CDR2 SVGEGT. Between the trimmed V and J ends, which lost 0 bases and 7 bases, there was a span of 4 bases. The CDR3 length is 12 residues. CDR3 nucleotides: TGTGCCAGCAGTTACTCGCCCCAGCCCCAGCATTTT. This codes for CASSYSPQPQHF.

The rearrangement uses TRBV7-2 and TRBJ2-1; 8 nucleotides agree with TRBD2. The trim removed 8 bases at V and 1 base at J, leaving 1 base unmatched. This CDR3 comprises 13 residues. CDR1 is SGHTA and CDR2 is FQGNSA in the germline V gene. CDR3 amino acids: CASERGSYNEQFF. As DNA, the CDR3 is TGTGCCAGCGAGCGGGGGTCCTACAATGAGCAGTTCTTC.

J is TRBJ2-2 and V is TRBV9, with 9 bases aligning to TRBD2. CDR1 and CDR2 (germline): SGDLS, YYNGEE. The J segment lost 2 bases and the V segment lost 0 bases, leaving 17 bases of the junction unmatched. This CDR3 contains 21 residues. The CDR3: CASSVGLAGSTLQVNTGELFF. The CDR3 DNA is TGTGCCAGCAGCGTAGGTCTAGCGGGGAGCACCCTTCAAGTTAACACCGGGGAGCTGTTTTTT.

This chain connects TRBV24-1 to TRBJ2-4; TRBD2 matches at 8 bases. J was trimmed by 5 bases and V by 5 bases; bases with no gene match: 16. This CDR3 is 18 amino acids long. The V gene's germline CDR1 is KGHDR and CDR2 SFDVKD. The CDR3 DNA sequence: TGTGCCACCAGTGGTTTCGGGGGGGCGCGGGGTGCACAAAACATTCAGTACTTC. Translated: CATSGFGGARGAQNIQYF.

The chain combines TRBV25-1 with TRBJ1-2; a possible D gene is TRBD1 (6 bases). The length of the CDR3 is 14 residues. Germline-derived CDR1 and CDR2 are MGHDK and SYGVNS. V was shortened by 4 bases and J by 7 bases, with 16 bases between the two germline ends. The CDR3: CASSVTGTSFGYTF. The DNA for the CDR3 is TGTGCCAGCAGTGTTACCGGGACATCCTTTGGCTACACCTTC.

The chain links TRBV5-1 to TRBJ2-7; a possible D gene is TRBD2 (8 bases). CDR3 length equals 17 residues. Looked up from germline, CDR1 is SGHRS and CDR2 is YFSETQ. V was pared by 4 bases and J by 3 bases, with 23 bases between. The CDR3, as DNA: TGCGCCAGCAGCCAAGGGACAGCGGGGGTCGGGTTCTACGAGCAGTACTTC. It yields the protein CASSQGTAGVGFYEQYF.

The CDR3: CASVLDTGAYGYTF. The CDR3 DNA sequence: TGTGCCAGCGTATTAGACACAGGGGCCTATGGCTACACCTTC. The chain recombines TRBV6-5 with TRBJ1-2; 7 bases fit TRBD1. Germline V CDR1 and CDR2: MNHEY, SVGAGI. The CDR3 is made up of 14 amino acids. J gave up 4 bases and V 8 bases, and 10 bases lay outside the gene matches.

The V and J genes are TRBV28 and TRBJ2-2; D not certain. Trimming stripped 6 bases from V and 0 bases from J, with 11 bases between. Germline lookup yields CDR1 MDHEN and CDR2 SYDVKM. This CDR3 is built from 15 residues. CDR3 amino acids: CASSRGDSNTGELFF. CDR3 sequence (DNA): TGTGCCAGCAGCAGAGGCGATTCGAACACCGGGGAGCTGTTTTTT.

The CDR3 DNA is TGCGCCAGCAGCTTGGCCGGTTCGGGAGAGACCCAGTACTTC. It is translated as CASSLAGSGETQYF. The gene calls are TRBV5-1 and TRBJ2-5; D call uncertain. With 0 bases removed from V and 4 bases from J, the gap between germline ends came to 10 bases. In germline, CDR1 is SGHRS, CDR2 YFSETQ. There are 14 residues in the CDR3.

The chain links TRBV20-1 to TRBJ1-5; a possible D gene is TRBD1 (5 bases). Germline V gene sequence: CDR1 DFQATT, CDR2 SNEGSKA (reference sequence). V was clipped by 3 bases and J by 7 bases, with 16 bases between them. This CDR3 has 14 residues. Here the CDR3 reads CSASIQGFSQPQHF. The CDR3 nucleotides are TGCAGTGCTAGTATTCAGGGTTTCAGCCAGCCCCAGCATTTT.

V is TRBV6-2 or TRBV6-3 and J is TRBJ2-1, with 7 bases fitting TRBD1. Per the germline V gene, CDR1 is MNHEY and CDR2 is SVGEGT. With V trimmed by 5 bases and J by 0 bases, 10 bases remained unmatched. This CDR3 contains 17 residues. CDR3 residues: CASSLGQRSASYNEQFF. In DNA, the CDR3 is TGTGCCAGCAGTCTGGGACAGAGGTCGGCCTCCTACAATGAGCAGTTCTTC.

The V and J genes are TRBV28 and TRBJ1-2; 8 bases agree with TRBD1. The CDR3 contains 16 residues. The germline V gene has CDR1 MDHEN and CDR2 SYDVKM. The V segment lost 6 bases and the J segment 4 bases; nucleotides outside the gene matches: 13. The chain's CDR3 is CASRSMWAGGLYGYTF. CDR3 sequence (DNA): TGTGCCAGCAGATCCATGTGGGCAGGGGGCCTCTATGGCTACACCTTC.

The chain links TRBV18 to TRBJ1-2, with D possibly TRBD1 on 5 matching bases. Germline values: CDR1 KGHSH, CDR2 LQKENI. The V end was cut by 3 bases, the J end by 8 bases, with 25 bases between. This CDR3 contains 17 residues. CDR3 loop: CASSPEYLYGGEDGYTF. CDR3 nucleotide sequence: TGTGCCAGCTCACCCGAGTACCTCTACGGAGGGGAGGACGGCTACACCTTC. The whole variable domain, remainder taken from reference TRBV18 and TRBJ1-2, is NAGVMQNPRHLVRRRGQEARLRCSPMKGHSHVYWYRQLPEEGLKFMVYLQKENIIDESGMPKERFSAEFPKEGPSILRIQQVVRGDSAAYFCASSPEYLYGGEDGYTFGSGTRLTVV.

The J gene is TRBJ1-2, the V gene TRBV7-3; D uncertain. Germline V gene data show CDR1 as SGHTA and CDR2 as FQGTGA. V gave up 3 bases and J gave up 6 bases, with 11 bases separating them. This CDR3 has 13 amino acids. CDR3 DNA sequence: TGTGCCAGCAGCTTCTTGGGCGGGAATGGCTACACCTTC. Its translation: CASSFLGGNGYTF.

The CDR3 nucleotides are TGTGCCAGTAGTATAGTAGGCGAAAAACTGTTTTTT. Its translation: CASSIVGEKLFF. This chain links TRBV19 with TRBJ1-4, with no clear D. With 1 base removed from V and 8 bases from J, the gap between germline ends came to 5 bases. Germline V gene data show CDR1 as LNHDA and CDR2 as SQIVND (reference sequence). The CDR3 contains 12 residues. The full variable domain, in which reference TRBV19 and TRBJ1-4 provide the parts outside the CDR3, is DGGITQSPKYLFRKEGQNVTLSCEQNLNHDAMYWYRQDPGQGLRLIYYSQIVNDFQKGDIAEGYSVSREKKESFPLTVTSAQKNPTAFYLCASSIVGEKLFFGSGTQLSVL.

V and J are TRBV3-1 (or the pseudogene TRBV3-2) and TRBJ2-1; perhaps TRBD2 as D (6 bases). The V gene lost 4 bases and the J gene lost 7 bases, with 17 bases spanning the gap. The CDR3 length is 15 residues. From germline, CDR1 is LGHDT and CDR2 YNNKEL (reference sequence). The CDR3 DNA reads TGTGCCAGCAGCCCCGGAGGGCCCAAGGGGAATGAGCAGTTCTTC. This translates into CASSPGGPKGNEQFF.

The chain recombines TRBV7-2 with TRBJ1-5; a weak D match, TRBD1 (5 bases). This CDR3 spans 13 amino acids. The V end lost 3 bases, the J end lost 2 bases, and 5 bases lay between the germline ends. The germline CDR1 and CDR2 sequences are SGHTA and FQGNSA. The CDR3 protein is CASSFRGNQPQHF. For the CDR3, the DNA is TGTGCCAGCAGCTTCAGGGGCAATCAGCCCCAGCATTTT. Drawing the rest from reference TRBV7-2 and TRBJ1-5, the complete variable domain is GAGVSQSPSNKVTEKGKDVELRCDPISGHTALYWYRQSLGQGLEFLIYFQGNSAPDKSGLPSDRFSAERTGGSVSTLTIQRTQQEDSAVYLCASSFRGNQPQHFGDGTRLSIL.

The V and J genes are TRBV5-1 and TRBJ2-7, with D tentatively TRBD1 (6 bases). V lost 4 bases and J lost 0, with 11 bases in between. The CDR3 contains 14 residues. CDR1 is SGHRS and CDR2 is YFSETQ in the germline V gene. CDR3 in DNA: TGCGCCAGCAGCCGACAGGTTAGCTCCTACGAGCAGTACTTC. This translates into CASSRQVSSYEQYF.

This clone was observed a few times. The V gene is TRBV7-2, the J gene TRBJ2-5; 12 bases are a match to TRBD2. Trimming took 2 bases from V and 5 from J; bases not matched to a gene: 6. The CDR3 loop spans 16 amino acids. In germline, CDR1 is SGHTA, CDR2 FQGNSA. The CDR3 is CASSLHGLAGPETQYF. The CDR3 DNA sequence: TGTGCCAGCAGCTTACACGGACTAGCGGGGCCTGAGACCCAGTACTTC. The full variable domain, completed using reference TRBV7-2 and TRBJ2-5, is GAGVSQSPSNKVTEKGKDVELRCDPISGHTALYWYRQSLGQGLEFLIYFQGNSAPDKSGLPSDRFSAERTGGSVSTLTIQRTQQEDSAVYLCASSLHGLAGPETQYFGPGTRLLVL.

The rearrangement links TRBV21-1 to TRBJ1-2; the table's D call, TRBD1, was not checked against the DNA. TRBV21-1 is assigned pseudogene status. This CDR3 comprises 12 residues. In nucleotides, the CDR3 is TGTGCCAGGGCCAGGGATAGCTATGGCTACACCTTC. It yields the protein CARARDSYGYTF.

This clone was seen a handful of times. The rearrangement uses TRBV4-1 and TRBJ1-2; 9 nucleotides line up with TRBD1. Per the germline V gene, CDR1 is MGHRA and CDR2 is YSYEKL. CDR3 length equals 15 residues. The trim removed 4 bases at V and 8 bases at J, leaving 11 bases unmatched. The CDR3 DNA follows: TGCGCCAGCAGCCCGGGACTACAGGGGGCGCGAGGCTACACCTTC. Amino acid sequence: CASSPGLQGARGYTF.

The chain joins TRBV7-9 to TRBJ2-2; 10 positions match TRBD2. With 1 base clipped from V and 5 bases from J, the junction kept 7 bases outside the gene matches. CDR3 length: 17 residues. CDR1 and CDR2 from the germline V gene are SEHNR and FQNEAQ (reference sequence). As DNA, the CDR3 is TGTGCCAGCAGCTTAGTATTGGCTAGCGGGAGTACCGGGGAGCTGTTTTTT. It codes for CASSLVLASGSTGELFF.

This clone has only one observation. The chain joins TRBV27 to TRBJ1-1; D call uncertain. V dropped 4 bases and J dropped 4 bases, with 13 bases sitting between them. The CDR3 has 14 amino acids. CDR1 and CDR2 from the germline V gene are MNHEY and SMNVEV (reference sequence). The CDR3 sequence is CASSSPGRVTEAFF. CDR3 DNA: TGTGCCAGCAGTTCGCCCGGACGGGTCACTGAAGCTTTCTTT.

The chain joins TRBV7-9 to TRBJ1-1; D gene ambiguous. The V end was cut by 0 bases, the J end by 3 bases, with 14 bases between. Germline lookup yields CDR1 SEHNR and CDR2 FQNEAQ (reference sequence). The CDR3 loop spans 16 amino acids. Written as DNA, the CDR3 is TGTGCCAGCAGCTTAGCGGGCGCCCCGAGGGACACTGAAGCTTTCTTT. Its protein product is CASSLAGAPRDTEAFF.

The chain couples TRBV12-3 or TRBV12-4 to TRBJ2-7; no definite D call. The CDR3 runs to 13 residues. V lost 1 base and J 3 bases, leaving 7 bases between the germline ends. The CDR3 nucleotides read TGTGCCAGCAGTTTAGGCCAGCTCTACGAGCAGTACTTC. This gives the protein CASSLGQLYEQYF.

Only one count was recorded for this clone. This sequence joins TRBV6-5 and TRBJ1-2, with TRBD1 matching over 8 bases. With 7 bases clipped from V and 5 bases from J, the junction kept 9 bases outside the gene matches. Germline-derived CDR1 and CDR2 are MNHEY and SVGAGI. The CDR3 runs 14 residues. The CDR3 loop reads CASIKPGGAYGYTF. The CDR3 coding sequence is TGTGCCAGCATTAAACCAGGGGGCGCGTATGGCTACACCTTC.